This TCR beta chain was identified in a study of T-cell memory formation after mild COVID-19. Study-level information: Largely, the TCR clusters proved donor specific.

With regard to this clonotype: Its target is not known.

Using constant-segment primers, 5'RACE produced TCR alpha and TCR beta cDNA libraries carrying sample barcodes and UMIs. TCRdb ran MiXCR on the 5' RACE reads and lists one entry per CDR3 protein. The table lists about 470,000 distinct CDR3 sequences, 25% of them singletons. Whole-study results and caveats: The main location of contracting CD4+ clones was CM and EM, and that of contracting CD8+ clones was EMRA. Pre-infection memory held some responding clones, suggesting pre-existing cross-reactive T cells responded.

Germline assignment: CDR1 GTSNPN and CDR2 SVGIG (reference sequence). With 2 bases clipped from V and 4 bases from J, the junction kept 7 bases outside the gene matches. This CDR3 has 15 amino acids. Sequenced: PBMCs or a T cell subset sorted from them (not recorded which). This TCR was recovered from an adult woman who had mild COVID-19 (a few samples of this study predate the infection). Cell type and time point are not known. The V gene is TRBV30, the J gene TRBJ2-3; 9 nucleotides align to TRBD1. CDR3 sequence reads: CAWSPGDRDSDTQYF. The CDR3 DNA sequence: TGTGCCTGGAGTCCCGGGGACAGGGATTCAGATACGCAGTATTTT.